This T cell receptor (beta chain) was profiled in a study of T cells after yellow fever vaccination. Study overall: Libraries from low-cell-number fractions were prepared with the SMART-Seq v4 Ultra Low Input RNA kit. Study-wide results and caveats: Among primary-vaccination clones, most reappeared after the booster, at about 95% for CD4 and 85% to 90% for CD8.

Universal primer sites and UMIs were introduced during 5'RACE template-switching synthesis of TCR cDNA. TCRdb recomputed calls from the 5' RACE reads with MiXCR, one row per CDR3 protein. The table records some 400,000 distinct CDR3 sequences, roughly 20% of them present only once. A note on this clonotype: Its specificity is not known.

V trimming: 5 bases; J trimming: 5 bases; junction bases outside the gene matches: 14. Germline values: CDR1 SGHDT, CDR2 YYEEEE. The CDR3 sequence is 16 residues long. The chain is built from TRBV5-6 and TRBJ2-5, with TRBD1 matching over 8 bases. The sample was PBMCs, taken before the yellow fever booster vaccination. The receptor was isolated from a man aged 18-30 years who received the YFV17D yellow fever vaccine. CDR3 DNA sequence: TGTGCCAGCAGTGTTATGACAGGGGCTGGAGAGGAGACCCAGTACTTC. It yields the protein CASSVMTGAGEETQYF.